Here is one TCR beta chain with its context. An input of about 0.5 to 1 ug of RNA was subjected to reverse transcription using random hexamers. The CDR3 of TCR beta was amplified by immunoSEQ multiplex PCR across 54 Vbeta and 13 Jbeta. TCRdb independently ran MiXCR on the immunoSEQ multiplex PCR reads; one entry per CDR3 protein. The data hold approximately 190,000 distinct CDR3 sequences, with approximately 95% observed a single time. The source of the sample is a study of CD8 T cells in Susac syndrome. The TCR originated in a human donor in good health. Input material: CD4+ T cells from PBMCs.

The DNA of the CDR3 is TGCAGCGTTGAAAGAAGGGGGCCCGGAAACACCATATATTTT. It codes for CSVERRGPGNTIYF. The genes are TRBV29-1 and TRBJ1-3; the match to TRBD1 covers 7 bases. This CDR3 is 14 amino acids long. Germline CDR1 is SQVTM and CDR2 is ANQGSEA. V shed 2 bases and J 4 bases; nucleotides not matched to a gene: 5.